The 30 T cell receptor beta chains presented below share a single source sample, sequenced in a study of blood T cell repertoires in COVID-19. This table comes from immunoSEQ multiplex PCR, and its TCRdb copy is limited to in-frame clones, with some not included. The sample records about 130,000 clones, roughly nine tenths being singletons. The sample comprised peripheral blood. These receptors were taken from a man in his fifties or sixties with active COVID-19.

In this sample, this clone turned up once. The chain is built from TRBV27 and TRBJ2-3; D possibly corresponds to TRBD1 (5 bases). Germline CDR1 and CDR2: MNHEY and SMNVEV (reference sequence). The V and J ends lost 6 bases and 0 bases respectively, with 16 bases between them. The CDR3 totals 16 residues. The chain's CDR3 is CASRGRSAISTDTQYF. As DNA, the CDR3 is TGTGCCAGCAGGGGGCGGAGTGCCATTAGCACAGATACGCAGTATTTT.

The CDR3 here is CASSARGLAGRDTQYF. CDR3 DNA sequence: TGCGCCAGCAGCGCCCGAGGACTAGCGGGCCGGGATACGCAGTATTTT. This chain connects TRBV5-1 to TRBJ2-3; 11 bases are shared with TRBD2. The V segment lost 4 bases and the J segment 6 bases; nucleotides outside the gene matches: 10. The CDR3 consists of 16 residues. CDR1 and CDR2 (germline): SGHRS, YFSETQ. Full variable domain (missing parts from reference TRBV5-1 and TRBJ2-3): KAGVTQTPRYLIKTRGQQVTLSCSPISGHRSVSWYQQTPGQGLQFLFEYFSETQRNKGNFPGRFSGRQFSNSRSEMNVSTLELGDSALYLCASSARGLAGRDTQYFGPGTRLTVL.

The chain carries TRBV7-2 and TRBJ2-2, with D uncertain. The length of the CDR3 is 17 residues. With 2 bases removed from V and 0 bases from J, the gap between germline ends came to 13 bases. CDR1 is SGHTA, CDR2 FQGNSA, per germline. The DNA of the CDR3 is TGTGCCAGCAGCTTACAACCGACTTCCCCGAACACCGGGGAGCTGTTTTTT. This sequence encodes CASSLQPTSPNTGELFF.

This rearrangement joins TRBV28 to TRBJ2-3; perhaps TRBD2 as D (5 bases). CDR1 and CDR2 from the germline V gene are MDHEN and SYDVKM. The CDR3 is made up of 16 amino acids. V lost 1 base, J lost 2 bases, and 13 bases lay in between. CDR3 loop: CASSLSGSGPTDTQYF. CDR3 in DNA: TGTGCCAGCAGTTTATCCGGCAGCGGACCCACAGATACGCAGTATTTT.

The J gene is TRBJ2-1, the V gene TRBV24-1; 11 bases map to TRBD2. The length of the CDR3 is 16 residues. With 3 bases clipped from V and 2 bases from J, the junction kept 2 bases outside the gene matches. The germline V gene encodes CDR1 KGHDR and CDR2 SFDVKD. The chain's CDR3 is CATSDATSGAYNEQFF. In nucleotides, the CDR3 is TGTGCCACCAGTGATGCGACTAGCGGGGCCTACAATGAGCAGTTCTTC.

The chain links TRBV5-1 to TRBJ2-2, with a weak D call TRBD2 (6 bases). The length of the CDR3 is 16 residues. Looked up from germline, CDR1 is SGHRS and CDR2 is YFSETQ. Trimming took off 1 base at V and 0 bases at J, with 10 bases between the two ends. The CDR3 protein is CASSLLALANTGELFF. The CDR3, as DNA: TGCGCCAGCAGCTTGCTAGCGCTCGCGAACACCGGGGAGCTGTTTTTT.

Of note for this clone: Other DNA sequences within the sample encode an identical CDR3. The gene calls are TRBV11-2 and TRBJ1-1, with TRBD1 matching over 10 bases. This CDR3 spans 15 amino acids. CDR1 is SGHAT and CDR2 is FQNNGV in the germline V gene. V was clipped by 4 bases and J by 3 bases; unmatched bases: 5. For the CDR3, the DNA is TGTGCCAGCAGCTCCTCGGACAGGGGGGACACTGAAGCTTTCTTT. Its translation: CASSSSDRGDTEAFF.

V and J are TRBV3-1 (or the pseudogene TRBV3-2) and TRBJ2-3; perhaps TRBD1 as D (6 bases). The CDR3 is 17 amino acids. The germline gives CDR1 LGHDT, CDR2 YNNKEL (reference sequence). V lost 1 base, J lost 0 bases, and 14 bases lay in between. The DNA for the CDR3 is TGTGCCAGCAGCCAAGCAGGACAGTCGACGAGCACAGATACGCAGTATTTT. It translates to CASSQAGQSTSTDTQYF.

The genes are TRBV5-6 and TRBJ1-2, with D perhaps TRBD1 (5 bases). Trimming shortened V by 1 base and J by 6 bases, and 10 bases separated the two germline ends. The germline CDR1 and CDR2 sequences are SGHDT and YYEEEE. This CDR3 contains 13 residues. The CDR3 sequence is CASSLLAGNGYTF. The CDR3 coding sequence is TGTGCCAGCAGCTTGCTGGCAGGGAATGGCTACACCTTC.

The CDR3 sequence is CASSLSTSGRNNEQFF. The CDR3 bases are TGCGCCAGCAGCTTGTCGACTAGCGGGAGGAACAATGAGCAGTTCTTC. The chain uses TRBV5-1 and TRBJ2-1; 13 bases line up with TRBD2. J was trimmed by 5 bases and V by 1 base; bases with no gene match: 3. Looked up from germline, CDR1 is SGHRS and CDR2 is YFSETQ. The CDR3 consists of 16 residues.

This sequence joins TRBV27 and TRBJ1-6; D is unresolved. The germline V gene has CDR1 MNHEY and CDR2 SMNVEV (reference sequence). This CDR3 region has 15 residues. V was cut by 5 bases and J by 1 base, with 9 bases left in between. DNA of the CDR3: TGTGCCAGCAGTACGGAGGTGTCCTATAATTCACCCCTCCACTTT. It is translated as CASSTEVSYNSPLHF.

This chain links TRBV5-6 with TRBJ2-5; 11 positions match TRBD2. V lost 0 bases and J lost 2; bases outside the gene matches: 3. Germline assignment: CDR1 SGHDT and CDR2 YYEEEE. This CDR3 contains 16 residues. The CDR3, as DNA: TGTGCCAGCAGCTTGGGGGGACTAGCGGTGCAAGAGACCCAGTACTTC. Amino acid sequence: CASSLGGLAVQETQYF.

In this sample, this clone turned up once. This chain joins TRBV6-5 and TRBJ2-3, with D possibly TRBD1 on 5 matching bases. The CDR3 extends over 15 amino acids. Germline V gives CDR1 MNHEY, CDR2 SVGAGI. Deletions cut 2 bases from V and 3 bases from J, with 12 bases between. The CDR3 DNA follows: TGTGCCAGCAGTTACGGGCGGAAGGGGACAGATACGCAGTATTTT. Its protein is CASSYGRKGTDTQYF.

The CDR3, as DNA: TGTGCCACCAGCGGGGGAAGACAGGGAGGTTCCTTCACAGATACGCAGTATTTT. It yields the protein CATSGGRQGGSFTDTQYF. The rearrangement joins TRBV15 to TRBJ2-3; tentatively, D is TRBD1 (7 bases). This CDR3 contains 18 residues. V lost 5 bases and J 2 bases, leaving 23 bases between the germline ends. Germline CDR1 and CDR2: LNHNV and YYDKDF (reference sequence).

The chain joins TRBV7-9 to TRBJ1-2; TRBD1 agrees at 8 bases. The CDR3 length is 12 residues. Germline loops: CDR1 SEHNR, CDR2 FQNEAQ (reference sequence). Trimming took 11 bases from V and 4 from J; bases not matched to a gene: 6. The CDR3 bases are TGTGCCCTACCCACAGGGGGCTATGGCTACACCTTC. Residues: CALPTGGYGYTF.

V is TRBV6-5 and J is TRBJ2-3, with D unresolved. The CDR3 spans 14 residues. Germline CDR1 is MNHEY and CDR2 is SVGAGI. V shed 10 bases and J shed 0 bases, with 14 bases lying between them. CDR3 in amino acids: CATPVPSSTDTQYF. CDR3 DNA: TGTGCCACACCGGTCCCTTCTAGCACAGATACGCAGTATTTT.

The chain carries TRBV7-2 and TRBJ2-3; a possible D gene is TRBD2 (6 bases). Germline loops: CDR1 SGHTA, CDR2 FQGNSA. This CDR3 has 13 amino acids. Trimming stripped 6 bases from V and 6 bases from J, with 13 bases between. CDR3 DNA: TGTGCCAGCAGGGGACTTTGGGGGGATACGCAGTATTTT. Its protein product is CASRGLWGDTQYF.

The chain joins TRBV5-1 to TRBJ1-2; D not certain. V was shortened by 2 bases and J by 2 bases, with 10 bases between the two germline ends. CDR1 SGHRS and CDR2 YFSETQ come from the germline V gene. The length of the CDR3 is 14 residues. The CDR3: CASSFNLQNYGYTF. CDR3 sequence (DNA): TGCGCCAGCAGCTTCAATTTACAAAACTATGGCTACACCTTC.

V gene TRBV6-2 or TRBV6-3 combines with J gene TRBJ2-3, with D perhaps matching TRBD2 (6 bases). CDR3 size: 17 residues. In germline, CDR1 is MNHEY, CDR2 SVGEGT. The V gene lost 3 bases and the J gene lost 0 bases, with 16 bases spanning the gap. The chain's CDR3 is CASSYPTSGLSTDTQYF. The CDR3 region has the DNA TGTGCCAGCAGTTATCCGACTTCGGGACTCAGCACAGATACGCAGTATTTT.

V and J are TRBV14 and TRBJ2-3, with 11 bases lining up with TRBD2. J gave up 2 bases and V 4 bases, and 5 bases lay outside the gene matches. The CDR3 covers 16 residues. Germline-derived CDR1 and CDR2 are SGHDN and FVKESK. The CDR3 loop is CASSPLAGGYTDTQYF. The CDR3 nucleotides read TGTGCCAGCAGCCCCCTAGCGGGGGGATACACAGATACGCAGTATTTT.

The chain's CDR3 is CASSVGLAGMQYF. The CDR3, as DNA: TGTGCCAGCAGCGTGGGACTGGCCGGGATGCAGTACTTC. The chain employs TRBV9 and TRBJ2-7; tentative D call: TRBD2 (6 bases). Trimming pared 2 bases from V and 9 bases from J, leaving 15 bases between. The CDR3 runs to 13 residues. The germline CDR1 and CDR2 sequences are SGDLS and YYNGEE.

This chain joins TRBV7-2 and TRBJ1-6; D remains ambiguous. The V end was cut by 1 base, the J end by 7 bases, with 5 bases between. From germline, CDR1 is SGHTA and CDR2 FQGNSA. The CDR3 contains 13 residues. The CDR3 DNA is TGTGCCAGCAGCTTAGGTCCGAATTCACCCCTCCACTTT. Its protein product is CASSLGPNSPLHF.

CDR3 in DNA: TGTGCCAGCAGCGTAGAAGTCAGGAACACCGGGGAGCTGTTTTTT. It is translated as CASSVEVRNTGELFF. The chain combines TRBV9 with TRBJ2-2; D is unclear. This CDR3 has 15 residues. The germline V gene encodes CDR1 SGDLS and CDR2 YYNGEE. The V end was cut by 0 bases, the J end by 1 base, with 7 bases between. Full variable domain (rest looked up from reference TRBV9 and TRBJ2-2): DSGVTQTPKHLITATGQRVTLRCSPRSGDLSVYWYQQSLDQGLQFLIQYYNGEERAKGNILERFSAQQFPDLHSELNLSSLELGDSALYFCASSVEVRNTGELFFGEGSRLTVL.

The chain links TRBV4-1 to TRBJ2-1; 7 nucleotides match TRBD2. Trimming at V came to 4 bases and at J to 2 bases, leaving 5 bases not matched to a gene. Per the germline V gene, CDR1 is MGHRA and CDR2 is YSYEKL. The CDR3 is 15 residues long. The CDR3 DNA reads as TGCGCCAGCAGCCCTGGGGGGGGTACCTACAATGAGCAGTTCTTC. Translating it yields CASSPGGGTYNEQFF.

The rearrangement uses TRBV3-1 (or the pseudogene TRBV3-2) and TRBJ2-6, with 9 nucleotides matching TRBD1. Germline CDR1 is LGHDT and CDR2 is YNNKEL (reference sequence). The CDR3 loop spans 21 amino acids. With V trimmed by 3 bases and J by 4 bases, 19 bases remained unmatched. The CDR3 loop is CASSHSYVWDRARRGANVLTF. The CDR3 nucleotides read TGTGCCAGCAGCCATAGTTATGTGTGGGACAGGGCCCGTAGAGGGGCCAACGTCCTGACTTTC.

The V and J genes are TRBV5-8 and TRBJ2-1; no firm D call. V was trimmed by 0 bases and J by 0 bases, leaving 10 bases between them. The CDR3 runs to 16 residues. Per germline, CDR1 SGHTS and CDR2 YDEGEE. The CDR3 loop reads CASSLDVASSYNEQFF. The CDR3 DNA sequence: TGTGCCAGCAGCTTGGATGTGGCCAGCTCCTACAATGAGCAGTTCTTC.

Here the CDR3 reads CASSLRAPNLAGILDTQYF. The CDR3 nucleotides are TGTGCCAGCAGTTTGAGGGCCCCTAACCTAGCGGGAATCCTGGATACGCAGTATTTT. The genes are TRBV27 and TRBJ2-3; 9 bases match TRBD2. This CDR3 has 19 residues. Germline V gene data show CDR1 as MNHEY and CDR2 as SMNVEV (reference sequence). V lost 3 bases and J lost 6; bases outside the gene matches: 19.

The chain is built from TRBV5-6 and TRBJ2-7, with 8 bases aligning to TRBD2. The J segment lost 3 bases and the V segment lost 4 bases, leaving 21 bases of the junction unmatched. The CDR3 totals 19 residues. Germline-derived CDR1 and CDR2 are SGHDT and YYEEEE. CDR3 residues: CASSRGTGGAGVRNYEQYV. The CDR3 DNA reads TGTGCCAGCAGCCGCGGCACCGGGGGGGCGGGAGTAAGAAACTACGAGCAGTACGTC.

This chain uses TRBV30 with TRBJ1-2; 8 nucleotides line up with TRBD1. Germline CDR1 GTSNPN, CDR2 SVGIG (reference sequence). The V and J ends lost 8 bases and 8 bases, in that order; junction bases with no gene match: 13. The CDR3 sequence is 13 residues long. CDR3 sequence reads: CAGPGQGISGYTF. CDR3 in DNA: TGTGCCGGCCCCGGACAGGGAATTAGCGGCTACACCTTC.

The chain joins TRBV11-2 to TRBJ2-5; TRBD1 agrees at 7 bases. J gave up 2 bases and V 6 bases, and 12 bases lay outside the gene matches. The CDR3 sequence is 16 residues long. The V gene's germline CDR1 is SGHAT and CDR2 FQNNGV. CDR3 DNA sequence: TGTGCCAGCAGATCACAGGGGCGCCCCAATCAAGAGACCCAGTACTTC. Protein: CASRSQGRPNQETQYF.